Below, one T cell receptor beta chain is given with its context. Its antigen is not known. The data derive from a study of shared clonotypes between healthy human individuals. V dropped 1 base and J dropped 3; count of bases not matched to a gene: 8. This CDR3 is built from 16 residues. Germline V gives CDR1 SGHTA, CDR2 FQGNSA. Study-level points and caveats: Non-shared clonotypes had lower generation probabilities than those shared by all four donors. Among a few donors, approximately 4.6% of naive CD4 clonotypes were found in common.

Assay: immunoSEQ multiplex PCR; the TCRdb copy retains only in-frame clones and omits some. The profile covers a few million clones, with 95% appearing a single time and roughly 0.13% taken by the ten largest. Specimen: naive CD4+ T cells sorted from blood. Described subset: CD45RA+ positively selected. The receptor was isolated from a man between 18 and 29 years old in good health. The chain couples TRBV7-2 to TRBJ2-7; 8 bases fit TRBD2. The CDR3 protein is CASSLVPSGQYYEQYF. The DNA for the CDR3 is TGTGCCAGCAGCTTAGTCCCTAGCGGGCAATACTACGAGCAGTACTTC.